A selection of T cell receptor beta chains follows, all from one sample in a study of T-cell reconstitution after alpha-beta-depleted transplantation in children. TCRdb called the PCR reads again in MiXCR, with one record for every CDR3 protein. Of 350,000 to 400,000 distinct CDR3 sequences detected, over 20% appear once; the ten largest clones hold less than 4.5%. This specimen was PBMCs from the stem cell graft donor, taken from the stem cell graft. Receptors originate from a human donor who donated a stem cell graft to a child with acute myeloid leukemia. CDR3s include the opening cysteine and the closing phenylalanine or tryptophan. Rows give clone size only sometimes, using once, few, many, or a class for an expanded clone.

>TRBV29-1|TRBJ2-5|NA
CSVAGAVETQYF
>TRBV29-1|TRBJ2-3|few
CSVEGRGRIDTQYF
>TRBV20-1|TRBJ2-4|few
CSALELAKNIQYF
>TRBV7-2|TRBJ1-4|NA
CASSLDRFNEKLFF
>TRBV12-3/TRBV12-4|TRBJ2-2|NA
CASKERANTGELFF
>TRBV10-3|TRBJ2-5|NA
CAISVDRAQETQYF
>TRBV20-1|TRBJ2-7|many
CSARDSPHEQYF
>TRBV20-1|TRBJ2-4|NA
CSARVEGTKNIQYF
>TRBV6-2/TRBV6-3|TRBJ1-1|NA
CSSSYRRAQRTEAFF
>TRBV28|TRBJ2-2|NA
CASGGTSVLNTGELFF
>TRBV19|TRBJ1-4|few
CASRDSGPNEKLFF
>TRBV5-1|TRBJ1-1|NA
CASSLEWGRTEAFF
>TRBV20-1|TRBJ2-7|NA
CSAGGLAESYEQYF
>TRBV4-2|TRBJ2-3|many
CASSQDQVGWTDTQYF
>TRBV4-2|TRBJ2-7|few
CASSQPSFAGGRPHYEQYF
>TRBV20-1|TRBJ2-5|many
CSALPAGGPETQYF
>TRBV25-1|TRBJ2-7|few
CASSDTGSSYEQYF
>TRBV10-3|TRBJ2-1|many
CAITLTSGSRNEQFF
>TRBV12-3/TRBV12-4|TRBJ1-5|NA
CASSSQRPNQPQHF
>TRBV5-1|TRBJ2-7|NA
CASSTDAYEQYF
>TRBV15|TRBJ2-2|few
CATSPTGQTGELFF
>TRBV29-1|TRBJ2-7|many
CSARRVGSYEQYF